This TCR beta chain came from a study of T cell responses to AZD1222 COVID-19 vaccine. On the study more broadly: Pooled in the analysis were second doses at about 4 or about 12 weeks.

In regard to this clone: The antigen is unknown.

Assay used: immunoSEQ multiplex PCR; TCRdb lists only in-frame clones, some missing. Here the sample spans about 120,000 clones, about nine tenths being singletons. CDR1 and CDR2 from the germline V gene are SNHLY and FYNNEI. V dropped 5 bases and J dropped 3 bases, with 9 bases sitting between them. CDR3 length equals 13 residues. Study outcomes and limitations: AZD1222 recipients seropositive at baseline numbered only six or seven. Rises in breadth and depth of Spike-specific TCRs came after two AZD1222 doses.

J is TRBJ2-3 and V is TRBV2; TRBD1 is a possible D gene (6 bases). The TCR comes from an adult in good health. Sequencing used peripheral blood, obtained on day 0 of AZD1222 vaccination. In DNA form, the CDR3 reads TGTGCCAGCAGTTTAAGGGGGACAGATACGCAGTATTTT. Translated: CASSLRGTDTQYF.